This T cell receptor beta chain was obtained from a study of Graves' ophthalmopathy and Graves' hyperthyroidism. New diagnoses, under 2 months' duration, and ages 18 to 65 characterized the hyperthyroidism patients. In this cohort, patients with other autoimmune diseases, uncontrolled infections, pregnancy or lactation were excluded. CDR3 length: 16 residues. The germline V and J ends were trimmed by 7 bases and 1 base, with 17 bases remaining between them. The germline gives CDR1 LNHDA, CDR2 SQIVND (reference sequence). RNA served as the template for amplifying TCR beta CDR3 regions. RT-PCR was first run with HTBI primers, then multiplex PCR in a second round. TCRdb used MiXCR to reprocess the multiplex PCR reads, holding one entry per CDR3 protein. The repertoire holds more than 300,000 distinct CDR3 sequences, about 15% seen once, with 2.4% in the top ten. In this sample, this clonotype turned up a few times.

V usage is TRBV19 and J usage is TRBJ1-5, with D uncertain. This TCR came from an adult woman with stable Graves' hyperthyroidism. The sequenced sample was peripheral blood. The CDR3 DNA reads TGTGCCAGTAAAAAGAGGACCAAATGGAGCAATCAGCCCCAGCATTTT. Its translation is CASKKRTKWSNQPQHF.